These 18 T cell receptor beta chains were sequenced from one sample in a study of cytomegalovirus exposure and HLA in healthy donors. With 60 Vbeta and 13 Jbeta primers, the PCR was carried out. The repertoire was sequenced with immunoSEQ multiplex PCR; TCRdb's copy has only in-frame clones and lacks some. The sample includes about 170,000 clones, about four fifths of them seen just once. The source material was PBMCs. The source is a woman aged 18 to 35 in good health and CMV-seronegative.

CDR3 in amino acids: CASSLGPIYYEQYF. CDR3 DNA sequence: TGTGCCAGCAGCTTAGGTCCGATATACTACGAGCAGTACTTC. The rearrangement uses TRBV11-2 and TRBJ2-5, with D hard to call. The J call could be wrong; TRBJ2-7 is a better fit for the DNA end. CDR3 size: 14 residues. Germline lookup yields CDR1 SGHAT and CDR2 FQNNGV.

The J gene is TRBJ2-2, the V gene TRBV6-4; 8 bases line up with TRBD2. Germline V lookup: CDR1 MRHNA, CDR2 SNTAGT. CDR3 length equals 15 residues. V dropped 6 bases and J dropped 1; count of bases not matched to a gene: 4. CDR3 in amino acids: CASSEAGENTGELFF. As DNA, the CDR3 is TGTGCCAGCAGCGAAGCGGGAGAGAACACCGGGGAGCTGTTTTTT.

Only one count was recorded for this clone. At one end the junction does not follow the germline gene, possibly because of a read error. DNA for the CDR3: TGTGCCAGCAGTTTATCCCAAAACATCGGGGAGCTGTTTTTT. Protein product: CASSLSQNIGELFF. This sequence joins TRBV27 and TRBJ2-2, with D hard to call. Germline CDR1 is MNHEY and CDR2 is SMNVEV (reference sequence). The CDR3 has 14 residues.

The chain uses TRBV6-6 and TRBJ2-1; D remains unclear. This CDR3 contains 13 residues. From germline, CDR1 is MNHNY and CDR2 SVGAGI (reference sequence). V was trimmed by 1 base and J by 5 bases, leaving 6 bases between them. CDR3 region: CASSYYLNNEQFF. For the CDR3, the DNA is TGTGCCAGCAGTTACTACTTGAACAATGAGCAGTTCTTC.

The chain's CDR3 is CASSSAGNQPQHF. CDR3 bases: TGTGCCAGCAGCTCGGCGGGCAATCAGCCCCAGCATTTT. The J gene is TRBJ1-5, the V gene TRBV7-6; D is uncertain. This CDR3 comprises 13 residues. Germline V lookup: CDR1 SGHVS, CDR2 FNYEAQ. The ends were cut back, 4 bases at V and 2 bases at J, with 6 bases in the middle.

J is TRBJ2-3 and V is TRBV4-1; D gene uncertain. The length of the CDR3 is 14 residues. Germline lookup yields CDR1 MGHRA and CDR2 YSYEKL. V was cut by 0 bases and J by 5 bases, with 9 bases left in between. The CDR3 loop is CASSQEKQIDTQYF. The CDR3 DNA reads TGCGCCAGCAGCCAAGAAAAACAGATAGATACGCAGTATTTT.

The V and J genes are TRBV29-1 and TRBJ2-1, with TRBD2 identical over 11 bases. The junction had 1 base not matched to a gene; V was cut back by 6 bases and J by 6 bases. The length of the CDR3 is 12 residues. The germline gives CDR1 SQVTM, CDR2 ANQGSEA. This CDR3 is CSVTSGTNEQFF. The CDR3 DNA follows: TGCAGCGTGACTAGCGGGACCAATGAGCAGTTCTTC.

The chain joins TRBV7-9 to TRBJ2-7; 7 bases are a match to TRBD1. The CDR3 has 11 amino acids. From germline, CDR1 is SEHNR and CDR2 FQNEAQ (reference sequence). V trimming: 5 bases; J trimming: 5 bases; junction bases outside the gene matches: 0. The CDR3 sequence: CASSQGDEQYF. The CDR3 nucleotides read TGTGCCAGCAGCCAGGGGGACGAGCAGTACTTC.

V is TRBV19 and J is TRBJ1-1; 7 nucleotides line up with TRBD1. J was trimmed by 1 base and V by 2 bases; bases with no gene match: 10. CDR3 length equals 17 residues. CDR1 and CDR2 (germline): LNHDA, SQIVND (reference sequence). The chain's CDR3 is CASSIKNRGDKNTEAFF. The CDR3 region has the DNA TGTGCCAGTAGTATAAAGAACAGGGGTGACAAGAACACTGAAGCTTTCTTT.

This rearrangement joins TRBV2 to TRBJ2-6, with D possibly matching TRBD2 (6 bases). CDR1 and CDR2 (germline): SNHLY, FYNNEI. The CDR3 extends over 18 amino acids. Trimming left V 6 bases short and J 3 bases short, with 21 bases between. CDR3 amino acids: CASSDPLGGEVGANVLTF. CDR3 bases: TGTGCCAGCAGCGACCCCCTAGGAGGGGAAGTTGGGGCCAACGTCCTGACTTTC.

In nucleotides, the CDR3 is TGTGCCCGGAATCGTCAGGGGATCAATGGCTACACCTTC. This encodes CARNRQGINGYTF. This chain links TRBV30 with TRBJ1-2, with a possible D match to TRBD1 (6 bases). Looked up from germline, CDR1 is GTSNPN and CDR2 is SVGIG (reference sequence). This CDR3 spans 13 amino acids. V gave up 8 bases and J gave up 6 bases, with 19 bases separating them.

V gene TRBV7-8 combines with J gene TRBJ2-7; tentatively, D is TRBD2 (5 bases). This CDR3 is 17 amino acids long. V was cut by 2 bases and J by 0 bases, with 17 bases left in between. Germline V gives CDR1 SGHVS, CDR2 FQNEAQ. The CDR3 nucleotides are TGTGCCAGCAGCTTAATACATGGTGGACTTAGCTCCTACGAGCAGTACTTC. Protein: CASSLIHGGLSSYEQYF.

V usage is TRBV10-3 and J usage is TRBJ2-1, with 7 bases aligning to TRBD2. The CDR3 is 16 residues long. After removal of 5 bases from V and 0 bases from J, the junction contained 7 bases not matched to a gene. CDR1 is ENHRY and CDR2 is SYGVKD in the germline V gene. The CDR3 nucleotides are TGTGCCATCAGTCTCCCGGGGACTATCTCCTACAATGAGCAGTTCTTC. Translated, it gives CAISLPGTISYNEQFF.

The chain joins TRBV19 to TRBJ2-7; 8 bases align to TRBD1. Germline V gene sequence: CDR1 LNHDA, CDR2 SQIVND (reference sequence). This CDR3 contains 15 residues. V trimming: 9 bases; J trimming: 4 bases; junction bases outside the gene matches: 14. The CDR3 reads CASQYRSGGSYEQYF. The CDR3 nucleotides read TGTGCCAGCCAGTATAGATCAGGGGGCTCGTACGAGCAGTACTTC. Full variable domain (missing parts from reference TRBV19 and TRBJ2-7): DGGITQSPKYLFRKEGQNVTLSCEQNLNHDAMYWYRQDPGQGLRLIYYSQIVNDFQKGDIAEGYSVSREKKESFPLTVTSAQKNPTAFYLCASQYRSGGSYEQYFGPGTRLTVT.

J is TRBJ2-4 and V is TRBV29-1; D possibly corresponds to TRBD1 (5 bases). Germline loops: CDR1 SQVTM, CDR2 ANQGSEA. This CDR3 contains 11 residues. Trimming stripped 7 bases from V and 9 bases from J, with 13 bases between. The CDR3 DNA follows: TGCAGCGGGGGTCAGGGCGCCATTCAGTACTTC. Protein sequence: CSGGQGAIQYF. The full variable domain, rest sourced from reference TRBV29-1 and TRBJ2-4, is SAVISQKPSRDICQRGTSLTIQCQVDSQVTMMFWYRQQPGQSLTLIATANQGSEATYESGFVIDKFPISRPNLTFSTLTVSNMSPEDSSIYLCSGGQGAIQYFGAGTRLSVL.

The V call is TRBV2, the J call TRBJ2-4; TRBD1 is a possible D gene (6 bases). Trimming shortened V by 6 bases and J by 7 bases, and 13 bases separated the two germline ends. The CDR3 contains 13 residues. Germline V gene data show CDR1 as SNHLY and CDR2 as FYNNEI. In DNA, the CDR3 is TGTGCCAGCAGCCAAACAGGGATGAACATTCAGTACTTC. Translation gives CASSQTGMNIQYF.

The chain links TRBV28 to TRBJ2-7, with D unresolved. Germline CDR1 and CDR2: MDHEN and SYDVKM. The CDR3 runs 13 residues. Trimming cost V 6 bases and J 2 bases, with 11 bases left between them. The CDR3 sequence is CASRSGYTYEQYF. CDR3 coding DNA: TGTGCCAGCAGGTCCGGGTATACCTACGAGCAGTACTTC.

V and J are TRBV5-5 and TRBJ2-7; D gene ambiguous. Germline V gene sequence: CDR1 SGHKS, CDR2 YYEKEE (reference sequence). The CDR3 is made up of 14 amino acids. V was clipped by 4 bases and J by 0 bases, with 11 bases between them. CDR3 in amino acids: CASSLRPSSYEQYF. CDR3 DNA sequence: TGTGCCAGCAGCCTACGTCCTAGCTCCTACGAGCAGTACTTC. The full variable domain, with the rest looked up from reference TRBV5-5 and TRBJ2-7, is DAGVTQSPTHLIKTRGQQVTLRCSPISGHKSVSWYQQVLGQGPQFIFQYYEKEERGRGNFPDRFSARQFPNYSSELNVNALLLGDSALYLCASSLRPSSYEQYFGPGTRLTVT.